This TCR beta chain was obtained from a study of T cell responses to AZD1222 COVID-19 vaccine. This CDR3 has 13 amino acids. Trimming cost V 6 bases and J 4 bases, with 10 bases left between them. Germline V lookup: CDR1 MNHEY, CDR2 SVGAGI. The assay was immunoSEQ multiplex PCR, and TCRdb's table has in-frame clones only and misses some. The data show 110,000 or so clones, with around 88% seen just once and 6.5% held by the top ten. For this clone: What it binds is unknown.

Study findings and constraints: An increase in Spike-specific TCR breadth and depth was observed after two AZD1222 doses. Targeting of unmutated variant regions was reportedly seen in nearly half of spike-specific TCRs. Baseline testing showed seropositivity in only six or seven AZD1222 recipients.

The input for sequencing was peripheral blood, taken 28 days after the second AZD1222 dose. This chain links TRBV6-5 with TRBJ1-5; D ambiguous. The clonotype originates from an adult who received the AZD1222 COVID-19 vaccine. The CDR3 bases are TGTGCCAGCAGCTCTATATCTAATCAGCCCCAGCATTTT. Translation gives CASSSISNQPQHF.